What follows is one T cell receptor (beta chain) and its context. Its antigen remains undetermined. Base qualities were left out, and no much larger clone turns up one base away. Libraries were made using 5' RACE. Instrument used: Illumina HiSeq 2000. A universal primer binding site was introduced by template switching, and a unique molecular identifier was present in the final cDNA, enabling accurate counting of TCR cDNA molecules. Specific primers in the conserved constant-segment region were used to synthesize first-strand cDNA for the TCR alpha and beta chains. Each cDNA library was double barcoded, with a SMART-Mk sample barcode plus Illumina barcodes, to control for contamination. TruSeq adapter sequences, together with Illumina sample barcodes, were added in two successive PCR steps. TCR alpha and beta cDNA libraries were sequenced on the Illumina HiSeq platform with custom primers. As for the authors' bioinformatics: Unique molecular identifiers were extracted from raw reads with MiGEC, and CDR3 positions were determined with MiXCR. For each individual, recombination models were inferred using an EM algorithm with the repgenHMM and IGoR tools. Shared clonotype analysis was performed with the tcR package in R, normalizing sharing by the product of cloneset sizes. To study raw recombination free of thymic and clonal selection effects, out-of-frame nonproductive sequences were analyzed. TCRdb applied fastp at Q25 and MiXCR to the public reads, then kept only in-frame beta chains. A single entry per CDR3 protein holds the most common genes and DNA from its merged rows. What appears here as the V and J calls and clone size reflects TCRdb's work, not the paper's. The sample table holds about 890,000 distinct CDR3 sequences, of which about 12% were seen once. The ten largest clones take up under 2% of the sample.

This sample was included in a study of identical twins listed by TCRdb under 2016. Looking at the study overall: TCR alpha and beta repertoires from monozygotic twins, unrelated adults of various ages and cord blood were deep-sequenced to test whether fetal clonotypes persist. To rule out contamination, the twin experiments were replicated at different times with different library preparation protocols.

Trimmed from V: 3 bases; trimmed from J: 6 bases; junction bases lacking a gene match: 6. The CDR3 holds 16 amino acids from the cysteine to the phenylalanine. Only CDR3 DNA remains: 48 bases, in frame from the first base. CDR1 and CDR2 were assigned from the germline V gene (reference sequence) as PRHDT and FYEKMQ. Results the study describes overall, beyond this receptor: In monozygotic twins, recombination models systematically underestimated out-of-frame TCR alpha sharing, but the models matched the sharing seen between unrelated individuals. A weaker excess of twin sharing was found in beta out-of-frame sequences because the signal-to-noise ratio was lowered by fewer shared sequences. Fewer insertions were carried by abundant cord blood beta clonotypes, a similar but weaker trend appeared in young adult naive repertoires, and no such trend appeared in memory repertoires. Compared with coincidental sharing between unrelated individuals, out-of-frame TCR alpha sequences shared between twins had an excess of sequences with low generation probability. Zero-insertion analyses could be partly confounded by invariant T cells such as MAIT and iNKT, although diverse VJ usage argued against such confounding for most clonotypes. Because the same donors could not be followed over many years, the conclusions relied on cross-sectional statistical analysis.

Only healthy Caucasian donors were included. Three pairs of female monozygotic twins, all aged roughly 18 to 29 years, made up the twin cohort. Peripheral blood mononuclear cells were used as the source from which RNA for TCR libraries was isolated. These data were also filed under a second study, of yellow fever vaccine responses in identical twins. From the second report: The T cell response to vaccination in identical twins was reported by the authors to appear partly convergent and partly personalized. In identical twins, the study followed T cell clones that responded to the vaccine with precision.

Sequencing was done on a sample of PBMCs. The clonotype comes from a woman under 30 in good health. This sequence uses TRBV13 and TRBJ2-5; 14 central nucleotides agree with TRBD2. The CDR3 loop reads CASSLGLAGDGKTQYF. The nucleotides read TGTGCCAGCAGCTTGGGACTAGCGGGAGACGGGAAGACCCAGTACTTC.